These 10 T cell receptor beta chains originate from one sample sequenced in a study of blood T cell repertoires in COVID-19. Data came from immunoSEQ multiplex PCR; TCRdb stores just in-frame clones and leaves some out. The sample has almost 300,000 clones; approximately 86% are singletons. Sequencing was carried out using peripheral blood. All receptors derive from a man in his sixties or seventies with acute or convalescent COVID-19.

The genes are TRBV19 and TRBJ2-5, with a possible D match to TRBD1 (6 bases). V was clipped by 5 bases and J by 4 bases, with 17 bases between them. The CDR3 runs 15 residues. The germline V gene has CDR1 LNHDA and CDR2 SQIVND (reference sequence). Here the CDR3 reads CASSPVGQGRETQYF. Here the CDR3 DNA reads TGTGCCAGTAGTCCAGTAGGGCAGGGGAGAGAGACCCAGTACTTC.

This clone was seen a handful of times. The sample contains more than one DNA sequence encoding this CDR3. This chain's CDR3 is CAIKGQGDTEAFF. In nucleotides, the CDR3 is TGTGCCATCAAGGGACAGGGTGACACTGAAGCTTTCTTT. This sequence joins TRBV10-3 and TRBJ1-1; 9 positions agree with TRBD1. CDR1 and CDR2 from the germline V gene are ENHRY and SYGVKD. The length of the CDR3 is 13 residues. The trim removed 7 bases at V and 3 bases at J, leaving 3 bases unmatched.

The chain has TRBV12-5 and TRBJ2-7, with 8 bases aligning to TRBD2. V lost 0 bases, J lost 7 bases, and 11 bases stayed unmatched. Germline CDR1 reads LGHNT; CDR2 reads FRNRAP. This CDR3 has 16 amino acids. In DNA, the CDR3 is TGTGCTAGTGGTTTGGTAACAGCGGGAGCGAGGAGGGAGCAGTACTTC. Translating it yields CASGLVTAGARREQYF.

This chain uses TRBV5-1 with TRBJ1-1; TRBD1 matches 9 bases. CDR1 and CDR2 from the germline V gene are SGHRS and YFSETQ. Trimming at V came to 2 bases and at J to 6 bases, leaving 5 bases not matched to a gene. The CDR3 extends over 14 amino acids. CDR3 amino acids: CASSLQGAAAEAFF. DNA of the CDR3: TGCGCCAGCAGCTTACAGGGGGCGGCGGCTGAAGCTTTCTTT.

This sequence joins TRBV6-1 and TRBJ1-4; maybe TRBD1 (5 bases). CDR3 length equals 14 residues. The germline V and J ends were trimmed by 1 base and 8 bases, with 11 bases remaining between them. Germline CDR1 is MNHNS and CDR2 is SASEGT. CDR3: CASSEVQGGEKLFF. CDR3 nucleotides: TGTGCCAGCAGTGAAGTGCAGGGTGGAGAAAAACTGTTTTTT.

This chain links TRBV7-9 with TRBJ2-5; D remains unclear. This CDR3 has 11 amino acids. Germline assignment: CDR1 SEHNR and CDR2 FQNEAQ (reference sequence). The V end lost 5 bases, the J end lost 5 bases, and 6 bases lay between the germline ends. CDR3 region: CASSLVETQYF. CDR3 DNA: TGTGCCAGCAGCCTCGTGGAGACCCAGTACTTC.

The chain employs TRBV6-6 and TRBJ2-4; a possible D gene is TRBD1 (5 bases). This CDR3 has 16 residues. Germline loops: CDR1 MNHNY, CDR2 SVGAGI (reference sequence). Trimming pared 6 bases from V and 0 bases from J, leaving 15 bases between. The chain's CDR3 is CASSLPLQGAKNIQYF. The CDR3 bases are TGTGCCAGCAGCCTCCCTCTTCAGGGAGCCAAAAACATTCAGTACTTC.

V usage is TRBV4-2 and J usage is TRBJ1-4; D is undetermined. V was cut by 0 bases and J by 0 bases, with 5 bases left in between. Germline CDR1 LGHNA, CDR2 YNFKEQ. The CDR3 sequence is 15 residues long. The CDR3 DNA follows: TGTGCCAGCAGCCAAGACGTTGCAACTAATGAAAAACTGTTTTTT. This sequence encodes CASSQDVATNEKLFF.

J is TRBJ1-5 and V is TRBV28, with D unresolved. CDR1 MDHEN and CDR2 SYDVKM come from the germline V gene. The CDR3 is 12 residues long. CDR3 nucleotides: TGTGCTACTACCCCACGCAATCAGCCCCAGCATTTT. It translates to CATTPRNQPQHF.

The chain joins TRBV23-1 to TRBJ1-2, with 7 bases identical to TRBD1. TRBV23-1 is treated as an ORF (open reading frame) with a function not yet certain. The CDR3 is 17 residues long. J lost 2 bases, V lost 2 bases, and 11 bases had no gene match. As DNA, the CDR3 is TGCGCCAGCAGTCAAAGGTTTCGGACAGGTAGAAACTATGGCTACACCTTC. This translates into CASSQRFRTGRNYGYTF.